This section outlines one T cell receptor (beta chain) sequence together with its context. The antigen is unknown. Sample barcodes and UMIs were carried by the TCR alpha and TCR beta cDNA libraries that 5'RACE generated with constant-segment primers. TCRdb fed the 5' RACE reads into MiXCR, producing one record per CDR3 protein. The top ten hold roughly 40% of the sample, which has tens of thousands of distinct CDR3 sequences, around 13% seen once. Per germline, CDR1 SQVTM and CDR2 ANQGSEA. This CDR3 has 13 residues. Trimming took off 5 bases at V and 1 base at J, with 11 bases between the two ends. The data derive from a study of T-cell memory formation after mild COVID-19. Study-wide context: Clusters of TCRs were largely donor specific. Notes on the study in general: Clones shrinking from day 15 to 85 showed even CD4/CD8 mixes; later expanders tilted CD4+. Cross-reactive memory seemingly joined, as some responding clones were found in pre-infection memory.

The material sequenced was PBMCs or a T cell subset sorted from them (not recorded which). This TCR derives from a man between 18 and 35 years old who had mild COVID-19 (a few samples of this study predate the infection). Cell type and time point are not known. The rearrangement links TRBV29-1 to TRBJ2-5, with a possible D match to TRBD2 (5 bases). CDR3 residues: CSVNGVFQETQYF. The CDR3 DNA follows: TGCAGCGTTAACGGGGTTTTCCAAGAGACCCAGTACTTC. Filled out from reference TRBV29-1 and TRBJ2-5, the complete variable domain reads SAVISQKPSRDICQRGTSLTIQCQVDSQVTMMFWYRQQPGQSLTLIATANQGSEATYESGFVIDKFPISRPNLTFSTLTVSNMSPEDSSIYLCSVNGVFQETQYFGPGTRLLVL.